The source of this T cell receptor beta chain is a study of shared clonotypes between healthy human individuals. Profiled with immunoSEQ multiplex PCR; TCRdb holds only in-frame clones, not every one. The profile covers over a million clones, with around 78% appearing a single time and 0.4% to 0.55% taken by the ten largest. Unmatched junction bases numbered 3, after V lost 5 bases and J lost 3 bases. CDR1 SGHNT and CDR2 YENEEA come from the germline V gene. The CDR3 is made up of 15 amino acids. The V call is TRBV11-3, the J call TRBJ2-2, with 10 bases matching TRBD1. This TCR came from a man aged 18 to 35 in good health. Some clones in this sample may be carry-over from other donors' samples. Material for sequencing was memory CD4+ T cells from PBMCs. Subset defined: CD45RA-negative fraction. The chain's CDR3 is CASSPGTGDTGELFF. The CDR3, as DNA: TGTGCCAGCAGCCCCGGGACAGGGGACACCGGGGAGCTGTTTTTT.